This is a list of T cell receptor beta chains from one sample in a study of cytomegalovirus exposure and HLA in healthy donors. Profiling relied on immunoSEQ multiplex PCR, and the TCRdb table lists in-frame clones only, not all of them. In the table there are roughly 120,000 clones, 80% of which are singletons. The sample comprised PBMCs. The source is a man aged 25 to 45 in good health and CMV-seronegative. The CDR3 runs from the conserved cysteine through the conserved F or W. D genes are given only for firm matches. Rows give clone size only sometimes, using once, few, many, or a class for an expanded clone.

j_call v_call clone_size d_call cdr3_aa cdr3_nt
TRBJ2-1 TRBV11-2 . TRBD2 CASSLTSGEEFF TGTGCCAGCAGCTTGACTAGCGGGGAAGAGTTCTTC
TRBJ2-2 TRBV30 . TRBD2 CAWESGVGDTGELFF TGTGCCTGGGAGAGCGGGGTCGGGGACACCGGGGAGCTGTTTTTT
TRBJ2-5 TRBV5-8 . TRBD1 CASSPGQGAGETQYF TGTGCCAGCAGCCCGGGACAGGGCGCAGGGGAGACCCAGTACTTC
TRBJ2-3 TRBV9 . . CASSVGLSAGTDTQYF TGTGCCAGCAGCGTCGGGTTGAGCGCTGGCACAGATACGCAGTATTTT
TRBJ2-1 TRBV4-2 . . CASSQDKVRDSHNEQFF TGTGCCAGCAGCCAAGATAAAGTCCGGGACTCTCACAATGAGCAGTTCTTC
TRBJ2-2 TRBV29-1 . . CSVGGGGELFF TGCAGCGTTGGAGGTGGCGGGGAGCTGTTTTTT
TRBJ2-2 TRBV7-9 . TRBD1 CASSPRTGGNTGELFF TGTGCCAGCAGCCCCCGGACAGGGGGTAACACCGGGGAGCTGTTTTTT
TRBJ2-2 TRBV4-1 . . CASSQGLVRTGELFF TGCGCCAGCAGCCAAGGACTAGTCAGGACCGGGGAGCTGTTTTTT
TRBJ1-4 TRBV2 . . CASKHDSRTNEKLFF TGTGCCAGCAAACACGACAGCAGAACTAATGAAAAACTGTTTTTT
TRBJ1-4 TRBV19 . . CASSTTALEKLFF TGTGCCAGTAGCACGACAGCTCTGGAAAAACTGTTTTTT
TRBJ2-2 TRBV7-8 . . CASSGRLVGNTGELFF TGTGCCAGCAGCGGCAGACTAGTAGGGAACACCGGGGAGCTGTTTTTT
TRBJ1-3 TRBV19 . . CASSPRTVGNTIYF TGTGCCAGTAGTCCCCGGACAGTTGGAAACACCATATATTTT
TRBJ1-1 TRBV5-1 . TRBD1 CASSTSGTGAEAFF TGCGCCAGCAGCACCAGCGGGACAGGGGCTGAAGCTTTCTTT
TRBJ1-6 TRBV2 . TRBD1 CASSIRGRNSPLHF TGTGCCAGCAGCATCAGGGGGCGTAATTCACCCCTCCACTTT
TRBJ2-1 TRBV15 . TRBD2 CATSSPTSGINSEQFF TGTGCCACCAGCTCCCCGACTAGCGGGATAAATAGTGAGCAGTTCTTC
TRBJ1-4 TRBV7-6 . . CASSFGQGDEKLFF TGTGCCAGCAGTTTCGGGCAGGGTGATGAAAAACTGTTTTTT
TRBJ2-2 TRBV27 . TRBD2 CASQPIAGGTGELFF TGTGCCAGCCAACCTATAGCGGGAGGCACCGGGGAGCTGTTTTTT
TRBJ1-5 TRBV9 . . CASSVGGQLNQPQHF TGTGCCAGCAGCGTAGGAGGACAGCTCAATCAGCCCCAGCATTTT
TRBJ1-4 TRBV4-2 . . CASSRTRSSDNEKLFF TGTGCCAGCAGCCGAACTAGGTCCTCGGATAATGAAAAACTGTTTTTT
TRBJ2-5 TRBV11-3 once . CASSLVGLYQETQYF TGTGCCAGCAGCTTAGTTGGACTCTACCAAGAGACCCAGTACTTC
TRBJ1-2 TRBV5-6 . TRBD1 CASSGPGQGYCGYTF TGTGCCAGCAGCGGCCCGGGACAGGGGTATTGTGGCTACACCTTC
TRBJ1-3 TRBV27 . . CASGGGAGNTIYF TGTGCCAGCGGTGGGGGGGCTGGAAACACCATATATTTT
TRBJ2-7 TRBV15 . . CATSRAGSSYEQYF TGTGCCACCAGCAGAGCGGGAAGCTCCTACGAGCAGTACTTC
TRBJ2-1 TRBV28 . . CASSQYNEQFF TGTGCCAGCAGTCAATACAATGAGCAGTTCTTC
TRBJ2-7 TRBV11-2 . . CASSLGAGSFEQYF TGTGCCAGCAGCTTAGGTGCAGGTTCCTTCGAGCAGTACTTC
TRBJ1-2 TRBV28 . . CASSFQGWGYGYPF TGTGCCAGCAGTTTCCAGGGTTGGGGCTATGGCTACCCCTTC
TRBJ2-2 TRBV5-1 once TRBD2 CASSPSGTSGWRGTGELFF TGCGCCAGCAGCCCATCCGGGACTAGCGGGTGGCGGGGGACCGGGGAGCTGTTTTTT
TRBJ2-3 TRBV27 . TRBD2 CASSLAGADTQYF TGTGCCAGCAGTTTAGCGGGGGCAGATACGCAGTATTTT
TRBJ1-1 TRBV7-2 . TRBD1 CASSTQWGQGLEAEAFF TGTGCCAGCAGCACCCAGTGGGGACAGGGGCTGGAGGCTGAAGCTTTCTTT
TRBJ2-1 TRBV6-5 . . CASSYSSQGNYNEQFF TGTGCCAGCAGTTACTCATCGCAGGGGAATTACAATGAGCAGTTCTTC
TRBJ1-2 TRBV7-9 . . CASSFGRVSPNYGYTF TGTGCCAGCAGCTTCGGCAGGGTGAGCCCAAACTATGGCTACACCTTC
TRBJ1-5 TRBV15 few TRBD1 CATSRKDRAEPQHF TGTGCCACCAGCAGGAAGGACAGGGCTGAGCCCCAGCATTTT
TRBJ2-7 TRBV5-6 . . CASSLRDSEQYF TGTGCCAGCAGCTTGCGGGATTCGGAGCAGTACTTC
TRBJ2-3 TRBV7-9 . TRBD1 CASSETDRISTDTQYF TGTGCCAGCAGCGAAACGGACAGGATCAGCACAGATACGCAGTATTTT
TRBJ1-1 TRBV5-1 . TRBD1 CASRPGQGGMNTEAFF TGCGCCAGCAGACCCGGACAGGGCGGGATGAACACTGAAGCTTTCTTT
TRBJ2-7 TRBV4-3 . . CASSQDRGRGEQYF TGCGCCAGCAGCCAAGATCGTGGGAGGGGGGAGCAGTACTTC
TRBJ2-7 TRBV27 . . CASSSQGNEQYF TGTGCCAGCAGTTCCCAGGGAAACGAGCAGTACTTC
TRBJ1-4 TRBV7-2 once TRBD1 CASSLGQAPEKLFF TGTGCCAGCAGCCTCGGACAGGCGCCGGAAAAACTGTTTTTT
TRBJ1-5 TRBV6-1 . . CASSETWSGEQPQHF TGTGCCAGCAGTGAGACCTGGTCAGGGGAGCAGCCCCAGCATTTT
TRBJ2-7 TRBV11-3 . . CASSLFRGSEQYF TGTGCCAGCAGCTTATTCCGCGGAAGCGAGCAGTACTTC
TRBJ2-7 TRBV7-8 . . CASSPSGSEQYF TGTGCCAGCAGCCCAAGCGGTAGCGAGCAGTACTTC
TRBJ2-7 TRBV7-9 once . CASSSMGRGEQYF TGTGCCAGCAGCTCGATGGGCAGGGGCGAGCAGTACTTC
TRBJ2-7 TRBV5-5 few TRBD1 CASSSYSGTGRDEQYF TGTGCCAGCAGCTCCTATTCCGGGACAGGGAGGGACGAGCAGTACTTC
TRBJ1-1 TRBV9 . . CASSEARGDTEAFF TGTGCCAGCAGCGAGGCCCGGGGTGATACTGAAGCTTTCTTT
TRBJ2-5 TRBV5-1 . . CASSRYVQAGQETQYF TGCGCCAGCAGCCGCTATGTCCAAGCGGGCCAAGAGACCCAGTACTTC
TRBJ2-2 TRBV2 . . CASSPPAGNTGELFF TGTGCCAGCAGCCCCCCGGCAGGTAACACCGGGGAGCTGTTTTTT
TRBJ2-3 TRBV5-8 . TRBD2 CASSAEGLAGIERHTDTQYF TGTGCCAGCAGCGCTGAGGGACTAGCGGGAATTGAGAGACACACAGATACGCAGTATTTT
TRBJ2-1 TRBV6-6 . . CASTDYNEQFF TGTGCCAGTACAGACTACAATGAGCAGTTCTTC
TRBJ1-2 TRBV27 . TRBD1 CASSFQQGRYGYTF TGTGCCAGCAGTTTCCAACAGGGGCGGTATGGCTACACCTTC
TRBJ1-2 TRBV11-2 . . CASSSDRPYGYTF TGTGCCAGCAGCTCCGACAGGCCCTATGGCTACACCTTC
TRBJ1-5 TRBV18 . TRBD1 CASSPQGQARQPQHF TGTGCCAGCTCACCACAGGGACAGGCGAGGCAGCCCCAGCATTTT
TRBJ2-1 TRBV20-1 . . CSAPTDIEQFF TGCAGTGCCCCCACGGACATAGAGCAGTTCTTC
TRBJ1-2 TRBV7-2 . TRBD1 CASSPGQVYGYTF TGTGCCAGCAGCCCTGGACAGGTCTATGGCTACACCTTC
TRBJ2-7 TRBV18 . TRBD1 CASSPEVPRGIHEQYF TGTGCCAGCTCCCCCGAGGTTCCCAGGGGGATCCACGAGCAGTACTTC